The clone carrying this TCR beta chain has more than one count but fewer than ten. Its antigen is not identified. PCR used 60 Vbeta primers and 13 Jbeta primers. Clones were read by immunoSEQ multiplex PCR, and TCRdb kept only the in-frame ones, dropping some. The sample lists 90,000 or so clones, over 55% occurring once. These data are taken from a study of cytomegalovirus exposure and HLA in healthy donors. Study-level findings and limits: Indistinguishable V segments such as TRBV6-2 and TRBV6-3 were excluded. The dataset shows that most TCR sequences were rare, while some public TCRs occurred in many donors. TCR beta sequences reportedly predicted the HLA-A and HLA-B alleles of most subjects accurately. Being productive about 90% or about 30% of the time was typical of most TCR beta V segments in an earlier analysis.

The V gene end was trimmed by 7 bases and the J gene end by 2 bases; junction bases not matched to a gene: 6. CDR1 is MDHEN, CDR2 SYDVKM, per germline. The CDR3 runs to 14 residues. The sequenced material came from PBMCs. This TCR was recovered from a woman younger than 35 in good health and CMV-seropositive. The chain links TRBV28 to TRBJ2-3; TRBD2 matches at 7 bases. The CDR3 spells CASKESGTTDTQYF. CDR3 DNA sequence: TGTGCCAGCAAGGAGAGCGGGACCACAGATACGCAGTATTTT.